The source of this TCR beta chain is a study of blood T cell repertoires in COVID-19 (dated by TCRdb to the early 2020s). Regarding the research as a whole: The collaborator samples originated in the United States, Italy and Spain and spanned the acute and convalescent phases of COVID-19. Where available, HLA class I and class II types were taken from metadata supplied by the sample provider and were not determined by assay-based typing. Sample metadata almost always included a de-identified subject ID, COVID-19 status, age in years and sex. The samples were drawn from two sources: the first 160 participants of the ongoing ImmuneRACE study, and over 950 subjects contributed by 6 global collaborators. The dataset comprised deeply sampled blood TCRbeta repertoires from subjects exposed to, actively infected with, or recovered from COVID-19. The repertoires were made available in a free public database intended to serve as a resource for research on the immune response to SARS-CoV-2. The material from the prospective study consisted of cDNA or gDNA derived from T cells, B-cell-depleted T cells, or PBMCs.

Beyond this particular receptor, the publication reports: The amount of clinical and demographic metadata varied by source and participant and was provided uncurated.

Concerning this clone itself: Its binding antigen is unknown. No base quality values were provided; no much bigger clone lies one nucleotide off.

CDR1 and CDR2 are drawn from the germline V gene: MNHNS, SASEGT. The germline V end is reduced by 3 bases and the J end by 4 bases; junction bases left unmatched: 4. The CDR3 runs 15 amino acids, cysteine and valine included. Left in the record is the CDR3 DNA by itself, 45 bases read in frame from the first base. The immunoSEQ Assay, a bias-controlled multiplex PCR, was used to amplify TCRbeta CDR3 regions from genomic DNA. As for how the authors treated the data: The number of nucleated cells in each sample was estimated from the amplification of reference gene primers within the assay. Sequence reads were collapsed and filtered to measure the absolute abundance of every unique TCRbeta CDR3 rearrangement. For each sample, productive Simpson clonality was calculated as the square root of Simpson's diversity index over productive rearrangements. TCRdb stores this immuneACCESS table with in-frame sequences only. Part of the clones is absent; in the studies checked, under half of the shortfall reflects unresolved V genes, and no reason is known for the rest. Clone size and the V and J calls come from that table; the DNA yielded D and trimming. The sample table records 150,000 to 200,000 clones; roughly 80% of these occur just once. The top ten clonotypes cover about 5.8% of the sample.

In the prospective study, participants were roughly 18 to 95 years old, resided in about two dozen geographic areas of the United States, and were enrolled through a virtual design. In the prospective study, cohorts were assigned on the basis of participant-reported clinical history obtained from a screening survey and a study questionnaire. In the prospective study, mobile phlebotomists collected whole blood, serum and a nasopharyngeal or oropharyngeal swab from each participant. Prospective study participants could optionally give additional blood draws and questionnaires over an approximately 2-month period. Blood samples from the prospective study were shipped frozen or at room temperature prior to DNA extraction.

The sequence joins TRBV6-1 to TRBJ2-7; 12 nucleotides in the junction match TRBD2. The clonotype was recovered from a woman in her 40s with acute COVID-19. What was sequenced was PBMCs or T cells enriched from blood (not recorded which). The CDR3 loop reads CASSDHGLAGYEQYV. The sequenced DNA: TGTGCCAGCAGTGACCATGGACTAGCGGGGTACGAGCAGTACGTC.